These 21 T cell receptor beta chains were sequenced from one sample in a study of OX40 agonist ivuxolimab in advanced cancers. Sequencing used immunoSEQ multiplex PCR; TCRdb keeps in-frame clones, though not all of them. This table has some 70,000 clones, roughly 84% appearing once. Sample: CD4+ or CD8+ T cells sorted from blood, taken in a trial of the OX40 agonist ivuxolimab. These receptors all stem from an adult with an advanced solid tumor such as melanoma, head and neck, liver or kidney cancer.

The V call is TRBV6-5, the J call TRBJ1-5; unclear D gene. V shed 5 bases and J shed 1 base, with 12 bases lying between them. The CDR3 is 15 residues long. CDR1 MNHEY and CDR2 SVGAGI come from the germline V gene. CDR3 protein: CASSSTRASNQPQHF. The CDR3 DNA reads TGTGCCAGCAGTAGTACCCGGGCCAGCAATCAGCCCCAGCATTTT.

The chain couples TRBV2 to TRBJ1-4; 8 nucleotides match TRBD1. Trimming took 3 bases from V and 7 from J; bases not matched to a gene: 7. Germline CDR1 is SNHLY and CDR2 is FYNNEI. This CDR3 contains 15 residues. Here the CDR3 DNA reads TGTGCCAGCAGTGAGAGTGGACAGGGCGGTGAAAAACTGTTTTTT. It translates to CASSESGQGGEKLFF.

V and J are TRBV7-9 and TRBJ2-3; 8 positions agree with TRBD2. The CDR3 spans 16 residues. Germline lookup yields CDR1 SEHNR and CDR2 FQNEAQ (reference sequence). V dropped 4 bases and J dropped 6; count of bases not matched to a gene: 12. Here the CDR3 DNA reads TGTGCCAGCAGCTCGGGAGGGGGTAAGAGGGGTGATACGCAGTATTTT. As protein: CASSSGGGKRGDTQYF.

The chain combines TRBV2 with TRBJ2-1, with D maybe TRBD1 (6 bases). V dropped 2 bases and J dropped 3 bases, with 8 bases sitting between them. The germline CDR1 and CDR2 sequences are SNHLY and FYNNEI. The CDR3 loop spans 14 amino acids. CDR3 sequence (DNA): TGTGCCAGCAGTGAACAGGGGATCTACAATGAGCAGTTCTTC. Translated: CASSEQGIYNEQFF.

The rearrangement uses TRBV19 and TRBJ1-5; 7 bases agree with TRBD1. The CDR3 is 17 amino acids. V shed 1 base and J 1 base; nucleotides not matched to a gene: 7. The V gene's germline CDR1 is LNHDA and CDR2 SQIVND (reference sequence). In DNA, the CDR3 is TGTGCCAGTAGTATAGGGGGTGCCAGGGGGAGCAATCAGCCCCAGCATTTT. This sequence encodes CASSIGGARGSNQPQHF.

This clone was found a few times. This chain uses TRBV6-4 with TRBJ1-1; 7 bases map to TRBD1. Germline lookup yields CDR1 MRHNA and CDR2 SNTAGT. The CDR3 consists of 14 residues. V lost 8 bases to trimming and J lost 5 bases; unmatched junction nucleotides: 11. The CDR3 region is CASRDSSRETEAFF. As DNA, the CDR3 is TGTGCCAGCCGGGACAGCTCCAGGGAGACTGAAGCTTTCTTT.

The chain couples TRBV19 to TRBJ2-7; TRBD2 might be the D (6 bases). This CDR3 spans 13 amino acids. Per the germline V gene, CDR1 is LNHDA and CDR2 is SQIVND (reference sequence). V was cut by 7 bases and J by 0 bases, with 10 bases left in between. The CDR3 sequence: CASTGTHSYEQYF. DNA of the CDR3: TGTGCCAGTACCGGGACTCACTCCTACGAGCAGTACTTC.

This sequence joins TRBV10-3 and TRBJ2-2; no reliable D call. The CDR3 is 15 residues long. Trimming cost V 7 bases and J 0 bases, with 12 bases left between them. Germline CDR1 and CDR2: ENHRY and SYGVKD. This CDR3 reads CAITFGLPNTGELFF. CDR3 sequence (DNA): TGTGCCATCACTTTTGGGCTTCCGAACACCGGGGAGCTGTTTTTT.

V gene TRBV18 combines with J gene TRBJ1-5, with 7 bases identical to TRBD1. The ends lost 3 bases at V and 1 base at J; junction bases unmatched: 0. This CDR3 region has 14 residues. The germline CDR1 and CDR2 sequences are KGHSH and LQKENI. CDR3 DNA: TGTGCCAGCTCACCGGGACAGAGCAATCAGCCCCAGCATTTT. It translates to CASSPGQSNQPQHF.

The V gene is TRBV30, the J gene TRBJ2-1, with D hard to call. The V end was cut by 2 bases, the J end by 3 bases, with 17 bases between. Germline assignment: CDR1 GTSNPN and CDR2 SVGIG (reference sequence). There are 16 residues in the CDR3. The CDR3 reads CAWSHPRNPGYNEQFF. The CDR3 DNA is TGTGCCTGGAGTCACCCCCGGAATCCGGGCTACAATGAGCAGTTCTTC.

This CDR3 reads CASSPSQRGSEQYF. The CDR3 DNA reads as TGTGCCAGCTCACCCTCTCAGCGGGGGAGCGAGCAGTACTTC. This sequence joins TRBV18 and TRBJ2-5; the match to TRBD2 covers 8 bases. The J call is uncertain, as TRBJ2-7 better fits the DNA end. CDR1 and CDR2 (germline): KGHSH, LQKENI. The CDR3 covers 14 residues.

The chain is built from TRBV7-9 and TRBJ2-7; D unresolved. The CDR3 loop spans 13 amino acids. CDR1 is SEHNR and CDR2 is FQNEAQ in the germline V gene (reference sequence). Trimming took off 4 bases at V and 6 bases at J, with 13 bases between the two ends. CDR3 DNA: TGTGCCAGCAGCTCAGGACGGATCGCCGAGCAGTACTTC. This translates into CASSSGRIAEQYF.

This chain uses TRBV11-2 with TRBJ1-4; tentatively, D is TRBD1 (6 bases). V was shortened by 4 bases and J by 11 bases, with 23 bases between the two germline ends. Germline V gene sequence: CDR1 SGHAT, CDR2 FQNNGV. CDR3 length: 16 residues. The CDR3 nucleotides are TGTGCCAGCAGCTCACCGGTGGGCAGGGGAAACGGGAAACTGTTTTTT. It translates to CASSSPVGRGNGKLFF.

The CDR3 DNA is TGTGCAAGTCGGCTTTCCGGACCTTTAGCTAACTATGGCTACACCTTC. This translates into CASRLSGPLANYGYTF. The chain is built from TRBV12-2 and TRBJ1-2. TRBV12-2 counts as a pseudogene. The CDR3 consists of 16 residues.

The chain links TRBV9 to TRBJ2-2, with D perhaps matching TRBD1 (5 bases). Trimming pared 4 bases from V and 1 base from J, leaving 17 bases between. Germline CDR1 reads SGDLS; CDR2 reads YYNGEE. The CDR3 runs 17 residues. The CDR3 DNA sequence: TGTGCCAGCAGCTCTCGGATGGTGGGGCTGAACACCGGGGAGCTGTTTTTT. This sequence encodes CASSSRMVGLNTGELFF.

The chain is built from TRBV14 and TRBJ2-1, with D possibly TRBD1 on 6 matching bases. V lost 0 bases to trimming and J lost 2 bases, with 14 bases between them. The germline CDR1 and CDR2 sequences are SGHDN and FVKESK. This CDR3 has 17 amino acids. The CDR3 loop reads CASSQEIGQRAYNEQFF. DNA of the CDR3: TGTGCCAGCAGCCAAGAAATTGGACAGAGAGCCTACAATGAGCAGTTCTTC. The whole variable domain, remainder taken from reference TRBV14 and TRBJ2-1, is EAGVTQFPSHSVIEKGQTVTLRCDPISGHDNLYWYRRVMGKEIKFLLHFVKESKQDESGMPNNRFLAERTGGTYSTLKVQPAELEDSGVYFCASSQEIGQRAYNEQFFGPGTRLTVL.

The chain couples TRBV5-1 to TRBJ2-3; D not resolved. Germline CDR1 and CDR2: SGHRS and YFSETQ. The V and J ends lost 3 bases and 2 bases respectively, with 13 bases between them. This CDR3 contains 15 residues. The CDR3 region has the DNA TGCGCCAGCAGCTCCTTCCGGTCGATCACAGATACGCAGTATTTT. This codes for CASSSFRSITDTQYF.

There are a few counts of this clone. V is TRBV30 and J is TRBJ1-2, with D possibly TRBD1 on 5 matching bases. The CDR3 length is 14 residues. From germline, CDR1 is GTSNPN and CDR2 SVGIG (reference sequence). V lost 1 base to trimming and J lost 5 bases, with 14 bases between them. CDR3: CAWSAGRRAYGYTF. The CDR3 DNA sequence: TGTGCCTGGAGTGCGGGGCGACGTGCTTATGGCTACACCTTC.

V usage is TRBV6-4 and J usage is TRBJ2-6; TRBD1 matches at 9 bases. The ends lost 6 bases at V and 8 bases at J; junction bases unmatched: 8. Germline V lookup: CDR1 MRHNA, CDR2 SNTAGT. The CDR3 has 15 residues. The CDR3 nucleotides read TGTGCCAGCAGCAACCGGGACAGGGTTCCCAACGTCCTGACTTTC. Translating it yields CASSNRDRVPNVLTF.

This chain joins TRBV4-2 and TRBJ2-1; unclear D gene. Per germline, CDR1 LGHNA and CDR2 YNFKEQ. The CDR3 runs to 15 residues. The ends were cut back, 1 base at V and 1 base at J, with 8 bases in the middle. The DNA for the CDR3 is TGTGCCAGCAGCCAAGGGGCCCAGTCCTACAATGAGCAGTTCTTC. Translation gives CASSQGAQSYNEQFF.

The rearrangement joins TRBV20-1 to TRBJ2-1; the D is unclear. The CDR3 is 11 residues long. V gave up 1 base and J gave up 6 bases, with 4 bases separating them. CDR1 is DFQATT, CDR2 SNEGSKA, per germline (reference sequence). CDR3 in amino acids: CSARVGNEQFF. The CDR3 DNA sequence: TGCAGTGCTAGAGTGGGCAATGAGCAGTTCTTC.